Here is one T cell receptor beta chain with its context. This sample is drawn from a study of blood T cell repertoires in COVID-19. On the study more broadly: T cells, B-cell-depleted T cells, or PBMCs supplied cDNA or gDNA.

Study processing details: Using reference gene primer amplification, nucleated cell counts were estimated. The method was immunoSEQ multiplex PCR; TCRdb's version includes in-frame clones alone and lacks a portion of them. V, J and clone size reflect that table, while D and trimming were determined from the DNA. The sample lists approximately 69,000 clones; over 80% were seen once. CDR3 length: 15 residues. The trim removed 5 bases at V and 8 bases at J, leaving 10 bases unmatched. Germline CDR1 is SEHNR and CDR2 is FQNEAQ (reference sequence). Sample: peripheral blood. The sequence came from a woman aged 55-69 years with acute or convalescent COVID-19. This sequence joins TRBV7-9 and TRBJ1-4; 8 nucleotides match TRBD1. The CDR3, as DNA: TGTGCCAGCAGCCACCAAACAGGGGGAGGAGAAAAACTGTTTTTT. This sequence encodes CASSHQTGGGEKLFF.